Sequencing of this TCR beta chain was carried out in a study of T cell responses to AZD1222 COVID-19 vaccine. Study-level findings and limits: At baseline, just five to seven AZD1222 recipients tested seropositive. Epitopes outside B.1.351 and B.1.1.7 mutated regions reportedly drew nearly half of spike TCRs. The donors showed a predominance of white British ancestry and of females, with possible underestimation of clonal diversity.

Clones were read by immunoSEQ multiplex PCR, and TCRdb kept only the in-frame ones, dropping some. The sample holds some 150,000 clones, approximately 88% seen once. V was clipped by 0 bases and J by 5 bases, with 12 bases between them. Germline V gene lookup returns CDR1 LNHNV and CDR2 YYDKDF (reference sequence). The CDR3 runs 15 residues. Comments on this clone: Its antigen is unknown.

The origin of this receptor is an adult who received the AZD1222 COVID-19 vaccine. This chain connects TRBV15 to TRBJ2-3; D is perhaps TRBD2 (5 bases). This sample comprised peripheral blood, obtained 28 days after the second AZD1222 dose. Here the CDR3 reads CATSRDKVLGDTQYF. DNA of the CDR3: TGTGCCACCAGCAGAGATAAGGTACTAGGAGATACGCAGTATTTT.